What follows describes a single T cell receptor beta chain. One entry per CDR3 protein, called by TCRdb with MiXCR from the RT-PCR reads. Of around 190,000 distinct CDR3 sequences listed, about 9% are singletons. Trimming stripped 2 bases from V and 2 bases from J, with 12 bases between. Germline CDR1 reads MNHEY; CDR2 reads SMNVEV (reference sequence). The CDR3 loop spans 16 amino acids. The source of the sample is a study of response to subunit inactivated influenza vaccine. This sequence joins TRBV27 and TRBJ2-2; D is unclear. This TCR was recovered from a man in his fifties or sixties who received an inactivated influenza vaccine. The specimen was non-naive T cells sorted from PBMCs, collected on the day of vaccination. CDR3 sequence: CASSLNRALNTGELFF. The CDR3 bases are TGTGCCAGCAGTTTAAACAGAGCACTAAACACCGGGGAGCTGTTTTTT.